This T cell receptor (beta chain) was obtained from a study of blood T cells in healthy people across ages. PCR was performed a second time for about 7 to 11 cycles using a sample-barcoded 5' primer and a J-beta primer mix. TCRdb re-derived calls from the 5' RACE reads in MiXCR, one entry per CDR3 protein. The sample holds 800,000 to 900,000 distinct CDR3 sequences, approximately 65% seen once. Sequencing used blood. This receptor was taken from a man aged 30-40 years in good health.

The CDR3 DNA is TGTGCCAGCAGCTTCGGGCCCGGAAGGACTGAAGCTTTCTTT. It codes for CASSFGPGRTEAFF. V and J are TRBV7-2 and TRBJ1-1; D is unresolved. The CDR3 spans 14 residues. V was trimmed by 3 bases and J by 5 bases, leaving 13 bases between them. CDR1 and CDR2 (germline): SGHTA, FQGNSA.